A single sample gave rise to the 14 T cell receptor beta chains below, sequenced in a study of T cells in localized non-small cell lung cancer. The method was immunoSEQ multiplex PCR; TCRdb's version includes in-frame clones alone and lacks a portion of them. The sample has around 3,900 clones, roughly 23% seen once; the top ten hold 7.5% to 8.5%. The starting material was lung tumor tissue, obtained before any cancer treatment. These receptors all come from a male donor older than 55 with stage I lung adenocarcinoma.

There are a few counts of this clone. V usage is TRBV18 and J usage is TRBJ2-2; 7 positions agree with TRBD1. V lost 3 bases and J lost 2; bases outside the gene matches: 9. The germline V gene has CDR1 KGHSH and CDR2 LQKENI. This CDR3 is 17 amino acids long. CDR3 coding DNA: TGTGCCAGCTCACCGCCCCGAGGGGGCCCTAACACCGGGGAGCTGTTTTTT. Encoded protein: CASSPPRGGPNTGELFF.

In its sample, this clone was seen a few times. This chain links TRBV30 with TRBJ1-1; D not resolved. Trimming cost V 8 bases and J 4 bases, with 14 bases left between them. CDR3 size: 12 residues. Germline V gives CDR1 GTSNPN, CDR2 SVGIG (reference sequence). CDR3 coding DNA: TGTGCCGCGAAACGGAGTTCCACTGAAGCTTTCTTT. Its translation is CAAKRSSTEAFF.

The rearrangement uses TRBV30 and TRBJ1-2; 7 positions match TRBD1. Losses at the gene ends were 7 bases for V and 4 bases for J; bases not matched to a gene: 9. CDR3 length equals 13 residues. From germline, CDR1 is GTSNPN and CDR2 SVGIG (reference sequence). CDR3: CALNRGFTYGYTF. CDR3 DNA: TGTGCCTTAAACAGGGGATTCACCTATGGCTACACCTTC.

The chain combines TRBV11-3 with TRBJ1-6; no reliable D call. Germline CDR1 reads SGHNT; CDR2 reads YENEEA. V was trimmed by 2 bases and J by 0 bases, leaving 5 bases between them. CDR3 length equals 15 residues. The CDR3 DNA sequence: TGTGCCAGCAGCTTAATCTCCTCCTATAATTCACCCCTCCACTTT. Translating it yields CASSLISSYNSPLHF. Filled out from reference TRBV11-3 and TRBJ1-6, the complete variable domain reads EAGVVQSPRYKIIEKKQPVAFWCNPISGHNTLYWYLQNLGQGPELLIRYENEEAVDDSQLPKDRFSAERLKGVDSTLKIQPAELGDSAVYLCASSLISSYNSPLHFGNGTRLTVT.

The genes are TRBV14 and TRBJ1-4; D gene ambiguous. CDR1 is SGHDN and CDR2 is FVKESK in the germline V gene. The CDR3 totals 15 residues. Between the trimmed V and J ends, which lost 1 base and 4 bases, there was a span of 10 bases. CDR3 protein: CASSQVALGNEKLFF. CDR3 coding DNA: TGTGCCAGCAGCCAAGTCGCGCTGGGTAATGAAAAACTGTTTTTT. The full variable domain, completed using reference TRBV14 and TRBJ1-4, is EAGVTQFPSHSVIEKGQTVTLRCDPISGHDNLYWYRRVMGKEIKFLLHFVKESKQDESGMPNNRFLAERTGGTYSTLKVQPAELEDSGVYFCASSQVALGNEKLFFGSGTQLSVL.

This clone was seen a handful of times. The V gene is TRBV18, the J gene TRBJ1-5, with D maybe TRBD1 (5 bases). This CDR3 spans 16 amino acids. Germline V gene data show CDR1 as KGHSH and CDR2 as LQKENI. Deletions cut 0 bases from V and 5 bases from J, with 14 bases between. CDR3 DNA sequence: TGTGCCAGCTCACCACCGGGGCCCCTCCGGGATCAGCCCCAGCATTTT. This encodes CASSPPGPLRDQPQHF. Variable domain in full (rest from reference TRBV18 and TRBJ1-5): NAGVMQNPRHLVRRRGQEARLRCSPMKGHSHVYWYRQLPEEGLKFMVYLQKENIIDESGMPKERFSAEFPKEGPSILRIQQVVRGDSAAYFCASSPPGPLRDQPQHFGDGTRLSIL.

This clone has more than one count but fewer than ten. The chain employs TRBV14 and TRBJ1-6, with D maybe TRBD1 (6 bases). With 5 bases removed from V and 7 bases from J, the gap between germline ends came to 15 bases. The CDR3 is made up of 15 amino acids. Looked up from germline, CDR1 is SGHDN and CDR2 is FVKESK. The chain's CDR3 is CASSKTGRVNSPLHF. The CDR3 DNA reads TGTGCCAGCAGCAAAACAGGGAGGGTCAATTCACCCCTCCACTTT.

The chain combines TRBV23-1 with TRBJ1-4; D remains ambiguous. TRBV23-1 qualifies as an ORF whose function is uncertain. The CDR3 is 13 amino acids. Trimming left V 6 bases short and J 5 bases short, with 10 bases between. The CDR3 sequence is CASSGGLNEKLFF. DNA for the CDR3: TGCGCCAGCAGCGGAGGACTGAATGAAAAACTGTTTTTT.

This clone came up a few times. V gene TRBV7-1 combines with J gene TRBJ2-5, with 9 nucleotides matching TRBD2. Being an ORF, TRBV7-1 has a function that is uncertain. This CDR3 is 16 amino acids long. The ends lost 4 bases at V and 2 bases at J; junction bases unmatched: 8. CDR3 coding DNA: TGTGCCAGCAGCTTGGACTCAGCGGGGGGTCAAGAGACCCAGTACTTC. This translates into CASSLDSAGGQETQYF.

A few counts support this clone. V usage is TRBV6-7 and J usage is TRBJ1-5; TRBD1 matches 7 bases. TRBV6-7 qualifies as an ORF whose function is uncertain. V trimming: 7 bases; J trimming: 5 bases; junction bases outside the gene matches: 8. The CDR3 contains 14 residues. As DNA, the CDR3 is TGTGCCAGCACTCGCGACAGGGATGATCAGCCCCAGCATTTT. It encodes CASTRDRDDQPQHF.

The chain uses TRBV6-8 and TRBJ2-1; D might be TRBD2 (7 bases). Germline V gives CDR1 MNHGY, CDR2 SAAAGT. Trimming stripped 8 bases from V and 5 bases from J, with 16 bases between. CDR3 length: 14 residues. CDR3 in amino acids: CASSGGGYNNEQFF. DNA for the CDR3: TGTGCCAGCTCAGGCGGGGGCTATAACAATGAGCAGTTCTTC.

The rearrangement uses TRBV6-8 and TRBJ1-1; D is unresolved. The CDR3 contains 14 residues. The germline V gene has CDR1 MNHGY and CDR2 SAAAGT. Trimming pared 5 bases from V and 0 bases from J, leaving 10 bases between. CDR3 protein: CASSPFILNTEAFF. The DNA for the CDR3 is TGTGCCAGCAGTCCCTTTATCTTGAACACTGAAGCTTTCTTT.

This clone was picked up a small number of times. The chain carries TRBV10-3 and TRBJ1-1; 8 bases are shared with TRBD1. Germline CDR1 ENHRY, CDR2 SYGVKD. With V trimmed by 0 bases and J by 1 base, 7 bases remained unmatched. This CDR3 comprises 17 residues. CDR3 DNA sequence: TGTGCCATCAGTGAGTCGGGGGACAGGACCGGGAACACTGAAGCTTTCTTT. Translation gives CAISESGDRTGNTEAFF.

CDR3 region: CASSLSGGTGELFF. In nucleotides, the CDR3 is TGTGCCAGCAGTTTAAGTGGGGGAACCGGGGAGCTGTTTTTT. The chain has TRBV22-1 and TRBJ2-2. TRBV22-1 is classified as a pseudogene. The CDR3 runs 14 residues.